The rows below give T cell receptor beta chains drawn from one sample of a study of OX40 agonist ivuxolimab in advanced cancers. Profiled with immunoSEQ multiplex PCR; TCRdb holds only in-frame clones, not every one. The table shows 79,000 or so clones, with about 89% occurring only once. The starting material was CD4+ or CD8+ T cells sorted from blood, obtained in a trial of the OX40 agonist ivuxolimab. These receptors originate from an adult with an advanced solid tumor such as melanoma, head and neck, liver or kidney cancer. Both conserved end residues are part of each CDR3. The D gene is left open where the match is weak. Only part of the rows carry a size: once, few, many, or a class if the clone is expanded.

len	j_gene	d_gene	abundance	v_gene	CDR3nt	CDR3aa
13	TRBJ1-5	-	few	TRBV11-2	TGTGCCACACAGGGCGTTCCGAATCAGCCCCAGCATTTT	CATQGVPNQPQHF
18	TRBJ2-1	TRBD2	-	TRBV25-1	TGTGCCAGCAGTGAATCCCGACTAGCGGGAGGGCATTACAATGAGCAGTTCTTC	CASSESRLAGGHYNEQFF
12	TRBJ1-2	-	once	TRBV7-9	TGTGCCAGCAGCTTAGCAGGGAACGGCTACACCTTC	CASSLAGNGYTF
13	TRBJ2-1	TRBD2	-	TRBV29-1	TGCAGCGTTGGGGGGGGTAGGTACAATGAGCAGTTCTTC	CSVGGGRYNEQFF
14	TRBJ2-2	TRBD2	-	TRBV7-9	TGTGCCAGCAGCTGGGGACTAGCGTCCGGGGAGCTGTTTTTT	CASSWGLASGELFF
12	TRBJ2-1	-	-	TRBV5-1	TGCGCCAGCAGCTTGGGCCGGGAAGGGCAGTTCTTC	CASSLGREGQFF
14	TRBJ2-7	TRBD2	-	TRBV6-1	TGTGCCACCCGTCTTCTAGCGGGAGGTTACGAGCAGTACTTC	CATRLLAGGYEQYF
16	TRBJ2-2	-	once	TRBV27	TGTGCCAGCAGTCTCAACAGCCACTTGGGCACCGGGGAGCTGTTTTTT	CASSLNSHLGTGELFF
13	TRBJ2-3	-	-	TRBV28	TGTGCCAGCAGTTTAATGGGCACAGATACGCAGTATTTT	CASSLMGTDTQYF
14	TRBJ2-5	TRBD2	-	TRBV29-1	TGCAGCGCCGGAACCGGGACGGGAGGGGAGACCCAGTACTTC	CSAGTGTGGETQYF
13	TRBJ2-7	TRBD2	-	TRBV30	TGTGCCTGGGAGCGGGAGGGCCCTGGCGAGCAGTACTTC	CAWEREGPGEQYF
17	TRBJ1-4	-	-	TRBV5-4	TGTGCCAGCAGCTTGAAAAGTGAGAGACCAACTAATGAAAAACTGTTTTTT	CASSLKSERPTNEKLFF
16	TRBJ2-5	-	-	TRBV2	TGTGCCAGCAGTGGAGGTCTTGGCTCCCGTGGCGAGACCCAGTACTTC	CASSGGLGSRGETQYF
16	TRBJ2-1	-	-	TRBV28	TGTGCCAGCAGTTTAAAGGGACGCGGGTTGTTAGAGGAGCAGTTCTTC	CASSLKGRGLLEEQFF
10	TRBJ1-1	-	-	TRBV20-1	TGCAGGGCCGGGGCGCCTGAAGCTTTCTTT	CRAGAPEAFF
14	TRBJ2-7	-	-	TRBV18	TGTGCCAGCTCACCAGTCAGGGGTCCCAACGAGCAGTACTTC	CASSPVRGPNEQYF
16	TRBJ2-7	TRBD2	-	TRBV9	TGTGCCAGCAGCGTAGGCCCTAGCGGGAGCGGGTACGAGCAGTACTTC	CASSVGPSGSGYEQYF
16	TRBJ2-2	TRBD1	-	TRBV19	TGTGCCAGTACCAAATCCCCCTCGACAGGGAACGGGGAGCTGTTTTTT	CASTKSPSTGNGELFF
14	TRBJ2-3	-	-	TRBV28	TGTGCCAGCAGTTTATCGGGGGGCACAGATACGCAGTATTTT	CASSLSGGTDTQYF
14	TRBJ1-1	-	-	TRBV11-2	TGTGCCAGCAGCCCCCGGACCTGGAACACTGAAGCTTTCTTT	CASSPRTWNTEAFF